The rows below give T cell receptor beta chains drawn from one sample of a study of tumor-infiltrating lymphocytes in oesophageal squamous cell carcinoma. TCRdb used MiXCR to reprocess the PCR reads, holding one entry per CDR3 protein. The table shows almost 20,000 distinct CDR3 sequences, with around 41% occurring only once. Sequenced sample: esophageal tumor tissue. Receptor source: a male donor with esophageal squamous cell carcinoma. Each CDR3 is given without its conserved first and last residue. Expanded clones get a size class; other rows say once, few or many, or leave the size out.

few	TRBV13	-	ASSLVGLAESLSYEQF
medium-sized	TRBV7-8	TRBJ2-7	ASRKPGQGYEQY
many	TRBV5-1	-	ASSLGQGNEQY
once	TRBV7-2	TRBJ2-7	ASSFMTSGINEQY
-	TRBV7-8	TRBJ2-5	ASSLSEVRKETQY
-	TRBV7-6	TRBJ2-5	ASSLTGGVETQY
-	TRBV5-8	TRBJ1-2	ASSLGLSRGYGYT
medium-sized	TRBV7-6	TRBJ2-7	ASSLERTYEQY
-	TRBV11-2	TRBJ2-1	ASSSGWGNEQF
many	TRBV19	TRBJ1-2	ASSMRNYGYT
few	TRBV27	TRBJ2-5	ASKNRGRIVNEQY
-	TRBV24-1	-	ATSETGTSYTQY
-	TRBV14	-	ASSKNTGLGETQY
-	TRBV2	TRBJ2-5	ASREQETQY
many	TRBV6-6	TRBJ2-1	ASSYLGNRNEQF
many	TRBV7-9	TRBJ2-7	ASSSTGFEQY
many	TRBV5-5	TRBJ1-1	ASSLAGEATEAF
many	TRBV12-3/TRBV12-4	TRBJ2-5	ASSLLDETQY
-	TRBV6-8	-	ASLLRGAETQY
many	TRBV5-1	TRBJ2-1	ASSLSRVRNEQF
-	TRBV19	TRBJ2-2	ASSIDQGRARIGGELF
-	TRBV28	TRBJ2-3	ASSFGLAYTDTQY
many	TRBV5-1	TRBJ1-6	ASSRDSDSPLH
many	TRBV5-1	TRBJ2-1	ASSLAGTPSYNEQF
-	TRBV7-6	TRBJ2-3	ASSLAASGNTGEQY
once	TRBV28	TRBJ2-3	ASSLRNRGLFGELY
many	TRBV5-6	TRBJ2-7	ASSLSGGAGVEQY
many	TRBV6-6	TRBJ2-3	ASSYSSGGPLGDTQY
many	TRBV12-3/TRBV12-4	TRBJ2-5	ASSFRGEEETQY
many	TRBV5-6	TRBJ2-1	ASSLNRQGALYNEQF
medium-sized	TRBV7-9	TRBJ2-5	ASSLATGVETQY
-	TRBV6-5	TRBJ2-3	ASSEGREADTQY
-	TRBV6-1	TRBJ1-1	ASSGREGGYRNTEAF
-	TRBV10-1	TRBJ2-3	ASSDVLAPDTQY
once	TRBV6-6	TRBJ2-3	ASSYGTSGGTDTQY
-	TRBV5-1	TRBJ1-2	ASSLNFDYGYT
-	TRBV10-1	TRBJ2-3	ASSETGQAATDTQY
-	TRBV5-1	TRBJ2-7	ASSLDRGGEQY
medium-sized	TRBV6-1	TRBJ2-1	ASSLANEQF
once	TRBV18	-	ASSPGQGNNEQF
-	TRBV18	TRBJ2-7	ASSPLPWALAYEQY
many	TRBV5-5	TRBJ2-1	ASCPGWGEGVYNEQF
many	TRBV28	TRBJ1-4	ASSPYLMTGGDEKLF
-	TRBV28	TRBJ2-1	ASSLATSGSNEQF
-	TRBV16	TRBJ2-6	ASSPDSGANVLT
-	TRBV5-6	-	ASSLQGASYNEQF
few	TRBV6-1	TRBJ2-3	ASSDARTSTDTQY
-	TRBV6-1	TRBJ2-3	ASSEEAGGVDTQY
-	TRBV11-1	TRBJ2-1	ASSWPGLETYNEQF
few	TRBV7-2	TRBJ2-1	ASSDWGGEQF
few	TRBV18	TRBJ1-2	ASSPADRGRENYGYT
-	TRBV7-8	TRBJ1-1	ASSWKANTEAF
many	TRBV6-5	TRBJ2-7	ASRSLGPRGNEQY
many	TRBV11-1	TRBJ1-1	ASSFQGTPDTEAF
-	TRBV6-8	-	ASSGTETQY